Shown below are 14 T cell receptor beta chains from a single sample sequenced in a study of shared clonotypes between healthy human individuals. Using immunoSEQ multiplex PCR, the repertoire was profiled, and TCRdb retains in-frame clones only, with some absent. The repertoire holds over a million clones, with approximately 70% as singletons. Sequences were obtained from memory CD4+ T cells sorted from blood. Documented subset: CD45RA-negative fraction. Receptors originate from a man aged 18 to 30 in good health.

The chain combines TRBV25-1 with TRBJ1-1; TRBD1 might be the D (5 bases). CDR1 is MGHDK, CDR2 SYGVNS, per germline. Trimming removed 2 bases from V and 1 base from J, with 14 bases in between. This CDR3 has 16 residues. CDR3 loop: CASSEGRPGSNTEAFF. For the CDR3, the DNA is TGTGCCAGCAGTGAAGGGAGACCAGGGTCGAACACTGAAGCTTTCTTT.

This clone was counted between two and nine times. The genes are TRBV19 and TRBJ2-4; weak D call: TRBD2 (6 bases). Trimming cost V 7 bases and J 3 bases, with 13 bases left between them. The length of the CDR3 is 14 residues. Germline-derived CDR1 and CDR2 are LNHDA and SQIVND (reference sequence). The CDR3 is CASKHGGGKNIQYF. CDR3 DNA sequence: TGTGCCAGTAAGCACGGGGGAGGCAAAAACATTCAGTACTTC.

On this clone itself: Other nucleotide sequences in the sample specify the same CDR3. The chain couples TRBV19 to TRBJ1-6, with 8 bases identical to TRBD1. The length of the CDR3 is 14 residues. Germline assignment: CDR1 LNHDA and CDR2 SQIVND (reference sequence). V was clipped by 3 bases and J by 7 bases; unmatched bases: 2. The CDR3 nucleotides are TGTGCCAGTAGTATTAACAGGGGGAATTCACCCCTCCACTTT. Encoded protein: CASSINRGNSPLHF. Combining the CDR3 with reference TRBV19 and TRBJ1-6 gives the whole variable domain DGGITQSPKYLFRKEGQNVTLSCEQNLNHDAMYWYRQDPGQGLRLIYYSQIVNDFQKGDIAEGYSVSREKKESFPLTVTSAQKNPTAFYLCASSINRGNSPLHFGNGTRLTVT.

This clone was seen more than once but under ten times. The genes are TRBV11-3 and TRBJ2-2, with 7 bases identical to TRBD1. Germline trimming cut 4 bases from V and 7 bases from J; bases unmatched to any gene: 9. This CDR3 region has 15 residues. CDR1 SGHNT and CDR2 YENEEA come from the germline V gene. The CDR3, as DNA: TGTGCCAGCAGCTCGGACAGGTTAACGGTCGGGGAGCTGTTTTTT. This encodes CASSSDRLTVGELFF.

The chain links TRBV6-6 to TRBJ1-4; tentative D call: TRBD1 (6 bases). Germline lookup yields CDR1 MNHNY and CDR2 SVGAGI (reference sequence). This CDR3 has 13 amino acids. V was shortened by 6 bases and J by 4 bases, with 9 bases between the two germline ends. Here the CDR3 reads CASSKDSNEKLFF. CDR3 bases: TGTGCCAGCAGCAAGGACAGTAATGAAAAACTGTTTTTT.

V and J are TRBV5-1 and TRBJ2-6; TRBD1 aligns across 8 bases. V shed 7 bases, J shed 1 base, and the junction held 7 bases outside the gene matches. This CDR3 region has 16 residues. Germline CDR1 SGHRS, CDR2 YFSETQ. DNA for the CDR3: TGCGCCAGCGCGGGACAGGCGCATTCTGGGGCCAACGTCCTGACTTTC. Encoded protein: CASAGQAHSGANVLTF.

This clone turned up a few times. This chain links TRBV5-6 with TRBJ1-1, with 7 nucleotides matching TRBD1. Germline CDR1 reads SGHDT; CDR2 reads YYEEEE. Trimming at V came to 2 bases and at J to 8 bases, leaving 6 bases not matched to a gene. There are 13 residues in the CDR3. The CDR3 nucleotides are TGTGCCAGCAGCTTCCAGACAGGGACCGAAGCTTTCTTT. It is translated as CASSFQTGTEAFF.

A word on this clone: This may be a read error, as it is one base from a much larger clone. The chain couples TRBV5-6 to TRBJ1-1; D is possibly TRBD1 (5 bases). The CDR3 sequence is 13 residues long. The V gene's germline CDR1 is SGHDT and CDR2 YYEEEE. Trimming left V 1 base short and J 1 base short, with 5 bases between. CDR3 coding DNA: TGTGCCAGCAGCTTGACAGGGAACACTGAAGCTTTCTTT. Its translation: CASSLTGNTEAFF. The full variable domain, rest sourced from reference TRBV5-6 and TRBJ1-1, is DAGVTQSPTHLIKTRGQQVTLRCSPKSGHDTVSWYQQALGQGPQFIFQYYEEEERQRGNFPDRFSGHQFPNYSSELNVNALLLGDSALYLCASSLTGNTEAFFGQGTRLTVV.

Concerning this clone itself: A much larger clone differs by one base, so this may be a read error. Different DNA sequences within this sample yield the same CDR3. The rearrangement links TRBV4-1 to TRBJ2-3; TRBD2 aligns across 11 bases. CDR1 and CDR2 (germline): MGHRA, YSYEKL. The CDR3 sequence is 15 residues long. The V and J ends lost 4 bases and 2 bases, in that order; junction bases with no gene match: 2. CDR3 protein: CASSPGLADTDTQYF. In nucleotides, the CDR3 is TGCGCCAGCAGCCCGGGACTAGCGGACACAGATACGCAGTATTTT.

The chain carries TRBV10-3 and TRBJ2-7; 7 nucleotides match TRBD2. J lost 7 bases, V lost 0 bases, and 9 bases had no gene match. Germline CDR1 reads ENHRY; CDR2 reads SYGVKD. The CDR3 is made up of 15 amino acids. CDR3: CAISESNGGSGEQYF. CDR3 DNA sequence: TGTGCCATCAGTGAGTCGAACGGGGGGTCTGGAGAGCAGTACTTC.

This chain joins TRBV30 and TRBJ2-1; D perhaps matches TRBD1 (5 bases). This CDR3 comprises 14 residues. The germline gives CDR1 GTSNPN, CDR2 SVGIG (reference sequence). V lost 0 bases to trimming and J lost 9 bases, with 15 bases between them. The CDR3 DNA follows: TGTGCCTGGAGTGTAAGTGGGCCCAGGGCTGAGCAGTTCTTC. The encoded protein is CAWSVSGPRAEQFF.

The chain uses TRBV5-4 and TRBJ2-7, with D unclear. CDR1 is SGHNT and CDR2 is YYREEE in the germline V gene (reference sequence). The CDR3 consists of 13 residues. V gave up 1 base and J gave up 2 bases, with 7 bases separating them. Here the CDR3 DNA reads TGTGCCAGCAGCTTGAGTTCGACCTACGAGCAGTACTTC. It specifies CASSLSSTYEQYF.

This rearrangement joins TRBV10-3 to TRBJ2-5; D is possibly TRBD2 (6 bases). The CDR3 is 14 residues long. Trimming removed 8 bases at V and 5 bases at J, with 18 bases between. CDR1 ENHRY and CDR2 SYGVKD come from the germline V gene. This chain's CDR3 is CAIGPGTSYETQYF. CDR3 bases: TGTGCCATCGGGCCCGGGACTTCTTATGAGACCCAGTACTTC.

CDR3 protein: CASSALGPQETQYF. CDR3 nucleotides: TGCGCCAGCAGCGCCCTGGGGCCACAAGAGACCCAGTACTTC. This chain uses TRBV5-1 with TRBJ2-5, with D perhaps TRBD1 (5 bases). The V end lost 4 bases, the J end lost 2 bases, and 12 bases lay between the germline ends. The CDR3 contains 14 residues. The germline gives CDR1 SGHRS, CDR2 YFSETQ.